What follows is one T cell receptor (beta chain) and its context. The antigen is undetermined. Researchers ran the PCR with 60 Vbeta and 13 Jbeta primers. Clones were sequenced by immunoSEQ multiplex PCR, and TCRdb holds only the in-frame ones, with some missing. The listing records about 79,000 clones. V trimming: 0 bases; J trimming: 1 base; junction bases outside the gene matches: 15. This CDR3 spans 20 amino acids. Germline CDR1 SGHVS, CDR2 FNYEAQ. This entry belongs to a study of cytomegalovirus exposure and HLA in healthy donors. The overall study: Early released data comprised approximately 85 million unique TCRs from HLA-typed donors. General study points: CMV serostatus stood as the only immune exposure information on hand. The study recorded about 150 TCR beta chains that were cytomegalovirus-associated.

Specimen: PBMCs. The rearrangement uses TRBV7-6 and TRBJ2-3; TRBD2 matches 8 bases. This clonotype originated in a man aged 25-40 years in good health and CMV-seronegative. The CDR3 coding sequence is TGTGCCAGCAGCTTAGCGCTAGGAGCGGGGGCAGGATGGGGCACAGATACGCAGTATTTT. Translating it yields CASSLALGAGAGWGTDTQYF.